This is a list of T cell receptor beta chains from one sample in a study of cytomegalovirus exposure and HLA in healthy donors. Clones were read by immunoSEQ multiplex PCR, and TCRdb kept only the in-frame ones, dropping some. The sample contains about 73,000 clones, less than 85% of which appear only once. Sequenced input: PBMCs. Receptor source: a male donor in good health and CMV-seronegative. Both conserved end residues are part of each CDR3. Each record gives: clone size, D gene, J gene, V gene, CDR3 protein, CDR3 DNA. A D gene is named only where the DNA matches it firmly. A row's size may be missing; if present it is once, few, many or a size class.

few | - | TRBJ1-1 | TRBV5-1 | CASSLAGPRGDTEAFF | TGCGCCAGCAGCTTGGCTGGCCCCAGGGGAGACACTGAAGCTTTCTTT
once | TRBD1 | TRBJ1-5 | TRBV6-5 | CASRDRDWNQPQHF | TGTGCCAGCAGGGACAGGGATTGGAATCAGCCCCAGCATTTT
- | TRBD1 | TRBJ1-2 | TRBV6-5 | CASSMGLGGYGYPF | TGTGCCAGCAGTATGGGACTAGGGGGCTATGGCTACCCCTTC
- | TRBD1 | TRBJ2-2 | TRBV5-1 | CASSQGQSVTGELFF | TGCGCCAGCAGCCAGGGACAGAGCGTAACCGGGGAGCTGTTTTTT
few | TRBD1 | TRBJ1-1 | TRBV6-5 | CASSSGQGNTEAFF | TGTGCCAGCAGTAGCGGACAGGGGAACACTGAAGCTTTCTTT
- | TRBD1 | TRBJ2-7 | TRBV7-8 | CASSWDSYEQYF | TGTGCCAGCAGTTGGGACAGCTACGAGCAGTACTTC
- | - | TRBJ1-3 | TRBV9 | CVSSVGGGNTIYF | TGTGTCAGCAGCGTAGGTGGCGGAAACACCATATATTTT
- | - | TRBJ1-5 | TRBV19 | CASSMEGPGSHFNQPQHF | TGTGCCAGTAGTATGGAGGGGCCGGGATCCCATTTCAATCAGCCCCAGCATTTT
- | - | TRBJ1-2 | TRBV28 | CARDGIYGYTF | TGTGCCCGTGACGGGATCTATGGCTACACCTTC
- | - | TRBJ2-7 | TRBV5-6 | CASSDTSTTWAYEQYF | TGTGCCAGCAGCGATACAAGTACTACTTGGGCCTACGAGCAGTACTTC
once | TRBD1 | TRBJ1-2 | TRBV18 | CASSQEQGFYTF | TGTGCCAGCTCACAAGAACAGGGGTTCTACACCTTC
once | TRBD2 | TRBJ2-6 | TRBV7-9 | CASSLVRGGPGANVLTF | TGTGCCAGCAGCTTAGTACGGGGAGGGCCTGGGGCCAACGTCCTGACTTTC
- | - | TRBJ1-1 | TRBV10-2 | CASSGIQGNTEAFF | TGCGCCAGCAGTGGTATACAGGGGAACACTGAAGCTTTCTTT
- | TRBD1 | TRBJ2-1 | TRBV7-6 | CASSLETGAQFF | TGTGCCAGCAGCTTAGAAACAGGGGCACAGTTCTTC
- | - | TRBJ2-5 | TRBV7-8 | CASSSGQQGATQYF | TGTGCCAGCAGCTCCGGACAACAAGGGGCAACCCAGTACTTC
- | TRBD1 | TRBJ1-2 | TRBV5-1 | CASSSSGTAGDLGYTF | TGCGCCAGCAGCTCCTCCGGGACAGCCGGGGACCTGGGCTACACCTTC
- | - | TRBJ1-2 | TRBV7-9 | CASSAQTGTYGYTF | TGTGCCAGCAGCGCACAGACAGGTACCTATGGCTACACCTTC
- | TRBD1 | TRBJ2-7 | TRBV19 | CASSLRDRSYEQYF | TGTGCCAGTAGTCTACGGGACAGGTCCTACGAGCAGTACTTC
- | TRBD2 | TRBJ2-7 | TRBV19 | CASSTAGTSAYQQYF | TGTGCCAGTAGTACCGCCGGGACTAGTGCATACCAGCAGTACTTC
- | TRBD2 | TRBJ2-5 | TRBV7-3 | CASSSGGTQYF | TGTGCCAGCAGCTCGGGAGGGACCCAGTACTTC
- | - | TRBJ1-5 | TRBV4-2 | CASSQDGGTHSNQPQHF | TGTGCCAGCAGCCAAGATGGGGGGACTCATAGCAATCAGCCCCAGCATTTT
- | - | TRBJ2-7 | TRBV11-3 | CASSTGSGYEQYF | TGTGCCAGCAGCACAGGGTCGGGGTACGAGCAGTACTTC
- | - | TRBJ2-1 | TRBV6-4 | CASSDGDSSYNEQFF | TGTGCCAGCAGTGACGGAGACAGCTCCTACAATGAGCAGTTCTTC
- | - | TRBJ2-6 | TRBV6-5 | CASSFDSSGANVLTF | TGTGCCAGCAGTTTTGACAGCTCTGGGGCCAACGTCCTGACTTTC
- | TRBD2 | TRBJ2-3 | TRBV7-9 | CASSNPLTSGVSSTDTQYF | TGTGCCAGCAGCAACCCATTGACTAGCGGGGTTTCTAGCACAGATACGCAGTATTTT
- | TRBD1 | TRBJ2-7 | TRBV30 | CAYDRGPYEQYF | TGTGCCTACGACAGGGGGCCCTACGAGCAGTACTTC
- | TRBD1 | TRBJ1-4 | TRBV30 | CAWRPTGTNEKLFF | TGTGCCTGGAGACCGACAGGGACTAATGAAAAACTGTTTTTT
few | - | TRBJ2-2 | TRBV6-1 | CASDSGGDTGELFF | TGTGCCAGCGATAGCGGAGGGGACACCGGGGAGCTGTTTTTT
- | TRBD1 | TRBJ1-4 | TRBV4-2 | CASSQVGGGEKLFF | TGTGCCAGCAGCCAAGTAGGGGGCGGCGAAAAACTGTTTTTT
- | TRBD1 | TRBJ1-2 | TRBV10-3 | CAISEQGQGLYGYTF | TGTGCCATCAGTGAGCAGGGACAGGGCCTCTATGGCTACACCTTC
once | - | TRBJ1-4 | TRBV29-1 | CSAETVATNEKLFF | TGCAGCGCTGAGACAGTTGCAACTAATGAAAAACTGTTTTTT
- | TRBD1 | TRBJ2-2 | TRBV10-3 | CAISESGTAYTGELFF | TGTGCCATCAGTGAGTCAGGGACAGCGTACACCGGGGAGCTGTTTTTT
once | TRBD1 | TRBJ1-2 | TRBV6-5 | CASSITGGVHGYTF | TGTGCCAGCAGCATTACAGGGGGCGTACATGGCTACACCTTC
- | TRBD2 | TRBJ2-2 | TRBV7-9 | CASSSRSGEIWTGELFF | TGTGCCAGCAGCTCCAGGAGCGGGGAAATATGGACCGGGGAGCTGTTTTTT
once | TRBD2 | TRBJ2-3 | TRBV9 | CASSVEPPLAGITDTQYF | TGTGCCAGCAGCGTAGAGCCCCCGCTAGCGGGCATAACAGATACGCAGTATTTT
- | - | TRBJ2-1 | TRBV5-1 | CASSPDREQFF | TGCGCCAGCAGCCCCGACAGGGAGCAGTTCTTC
- | - | TRBJ2-1 | TRBV7-2 | CASSLVPGDNEQFF | TGTGCCAGCAGCTTAGTGCCAGGGGACAATGAGCAGTTCTTC
- | TRBD2 | TRBJ2-7 | TRBV7-6 | CASSGTSGGLYEQYF | TGTGCCAGCAGCGGGACTAGCGGGGGGCTCTACGAGCAGTACTTC
- | - | TRBJ1-2 | TRBV9 | CASSVAPQQSNYGYTF | TGTGCCAGCAGCGTAGCCCCCCAACAGAGTAACTATGGCTACACCTTC
- | TRBD1 | TRBJ2-1 | TRBV7-9 | CASSSDRGNYNEQFF | TGTGCCAGCAGCTCGGACAGGGGGAATTACAATGAGCAGTTCTTC
- | - | TRBJ2-2 | TRBV9 | CASSVRYLGGYANTGELFF | TGTGCCAGCAGCGTACGCTACTTGGGGGGATATGCGAACACCGGGGAGCTGTTTTTT